The sequence of this T cell receptor (beta chain) was determined in a study of OX40 agonist ivuxolimab in advanced cancers. Germline assignment: CDR1 SGHTA and CDR2 FQGNSA. The ends lost 4 bases at V and 2 bases at J; junction bases unmatched: 8. The CDR3 is 15 amino acids. TCRdb keeps only in-frame clones here, not all; method: immunoSEQ multiplex PCR. The data contain approximately 35,000 clones, 60% to 85% of them seen just once; the ten biggest clones take up under 30%. The TCR sequence derives from an adult with an advanced solid tumor such as melanoma, head and neck, liver or kidney cancer. Sequencing was performed on CD4+ or CD8+ T cells sorted from blood, taken in a trial of the OX40 agonist ivuxolimab. The chain joins TRBV7-2 to TRBJ2-7; 7 positions match TRBD1. The CDR3 sequence is CASSSKGTDTYEQYF. The CDR3 DNA reads as TGTGCCAGCAGCTCAAAAGGGACAGACACCTACGAGCAGTACTTC.